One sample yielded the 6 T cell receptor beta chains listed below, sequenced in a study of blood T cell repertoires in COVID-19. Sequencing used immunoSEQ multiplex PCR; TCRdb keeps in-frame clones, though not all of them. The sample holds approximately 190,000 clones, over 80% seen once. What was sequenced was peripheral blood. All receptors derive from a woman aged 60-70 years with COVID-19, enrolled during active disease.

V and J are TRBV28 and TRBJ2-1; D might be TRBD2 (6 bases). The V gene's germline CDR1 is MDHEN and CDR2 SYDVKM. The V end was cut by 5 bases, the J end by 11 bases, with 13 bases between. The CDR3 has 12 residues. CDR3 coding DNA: TGTGCCAGCAGTCCCCAGCGGGCAAAGCAGTTCTTC. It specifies CASSPQRAKQFF.

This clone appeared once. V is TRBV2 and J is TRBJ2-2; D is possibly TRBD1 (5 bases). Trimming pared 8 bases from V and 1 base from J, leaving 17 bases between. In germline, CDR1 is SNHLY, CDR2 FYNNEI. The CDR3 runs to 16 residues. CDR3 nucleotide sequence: TGTGCCAGCGACCAGCGTCAGGGCGGGAACACCGGGGAGCTGTTTTTT. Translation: CASDQRQGGNTGELFF.

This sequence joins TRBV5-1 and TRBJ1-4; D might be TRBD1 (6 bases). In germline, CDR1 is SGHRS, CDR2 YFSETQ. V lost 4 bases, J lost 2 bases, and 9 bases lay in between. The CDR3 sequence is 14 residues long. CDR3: CASSPQGTNEKLFF. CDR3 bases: TGCGCCAGCAGCCCTCAGGGGACTAATGAAAAACTGTTTTTT.

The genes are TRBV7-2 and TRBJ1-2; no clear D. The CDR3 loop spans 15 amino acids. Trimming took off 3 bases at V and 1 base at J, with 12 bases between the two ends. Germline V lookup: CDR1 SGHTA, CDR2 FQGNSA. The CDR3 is CASSLRGKFNYGYTF. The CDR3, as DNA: TGTGCCAGCAGCTTGAGAGGGAAATTTAACTATGGCTACACCTTC.

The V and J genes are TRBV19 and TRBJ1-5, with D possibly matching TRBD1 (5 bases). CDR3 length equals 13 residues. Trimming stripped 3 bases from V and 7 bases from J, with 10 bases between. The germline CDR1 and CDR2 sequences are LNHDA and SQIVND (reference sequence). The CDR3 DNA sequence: TGTGCCAGTAGTATGGGGAGGGACCAGCCCCAGCATTTT. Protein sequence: CASSMGRDQPQHF.

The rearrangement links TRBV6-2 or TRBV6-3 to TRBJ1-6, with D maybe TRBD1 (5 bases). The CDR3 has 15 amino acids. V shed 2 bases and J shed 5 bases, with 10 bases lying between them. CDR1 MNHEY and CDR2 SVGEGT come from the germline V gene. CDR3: CASSYQQANNSPLHF. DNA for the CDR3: TGTGCCAGCAGTTACCAACAGGCCAATAATTCACCCCTCCACTTT.